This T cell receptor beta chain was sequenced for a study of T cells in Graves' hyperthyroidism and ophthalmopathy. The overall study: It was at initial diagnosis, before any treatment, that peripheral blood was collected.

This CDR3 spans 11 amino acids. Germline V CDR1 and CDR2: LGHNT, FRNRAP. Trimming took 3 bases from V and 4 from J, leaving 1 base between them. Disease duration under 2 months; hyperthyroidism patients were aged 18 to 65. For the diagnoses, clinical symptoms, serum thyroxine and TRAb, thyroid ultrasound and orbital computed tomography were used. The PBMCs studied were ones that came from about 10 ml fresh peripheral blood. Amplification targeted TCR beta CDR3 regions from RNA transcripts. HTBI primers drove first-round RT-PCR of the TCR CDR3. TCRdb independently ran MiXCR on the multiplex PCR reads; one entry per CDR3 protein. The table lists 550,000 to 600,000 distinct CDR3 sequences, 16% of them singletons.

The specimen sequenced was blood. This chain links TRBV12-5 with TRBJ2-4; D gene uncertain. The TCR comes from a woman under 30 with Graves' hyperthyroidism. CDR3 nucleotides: TGTGCTAGTGGTTTAAAAAACATTCAGTACTTC. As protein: CASGLKNIQYF.